This T cell receptor (beta chain) was obtained from a study of blood T cell repertoires in COVID-19. Profiled with immunoSEQ multiplex PCR; TCRdb holds only in-frame clones, not every one. The sample includes roughly 140,000 clones, roughly 87% of them seen just once. V lost 0 bases to trimming and J lost 4 bases, with 13 bases between them. CDR3 length: 15 amino acids. Germline values: CDR1 SGHDT, CDR2 YYEEEE. This TCR derives from a woman aged 55-70 years with active or convalescent COVID-19. The chain recombines TRBV5-6 with TRBJ1-1; D is unresolved. Sequenced sample: peripheral blood. The CDR3 reads CASSLVGGLATEAFF. CDR3 DNA: TGTGCCAGCAGCTTGGTAGGCGGGTTAGCCACTGAAGCTTTCTTT.